This entry describes one T cell receptor beta chain. This specimen comes from a study of CD8 T cells in Susac syndrome. Reverse transcription of roughly 0.5 to 1 ug RNA was performed with random hexamers. The authors amplified TCR beta CDR3 across 54 Vbeta and 13 Jbeta using immunoSEQ multiplex PCR. One entry per CDR3 protein results from TCRdb running MiXCR on the immunoSEQ multiplex PCR reads. Here the sample spans about 120,000 distinct CDR3 sequences, roughly 94% being singletons. Sequencing of TCR beta covered CD8+ and CD4+ T cells obtained from blood. Germline V gene lookup returns CDR1 GTSNPN and CDR2 SVGIG (reference sequence). The germline V and J ends were trimmed by 5 bases and 1 base, with 9 bases remaining between them. The CDR3 runs 13 residues.

This TCR was sampled from a human donor in good health. The chain combines TRBV30 with TRBJ1-3; a possible D gene is TRBD1 (6 bases). Input material: CD4+ T cells from PBMCs. The CDR3: CAWGQFSGNTIYF. CDR3 nucleotides: TGTGCCTGGGGACAGTTTTCTGGAAACACCATATATTTT.